This T cell receptor beta chain was found in a study of CD8 T cells in Susac syndrome. Trimming at V came to 1 base and at J to 8 bases, leaving 5 bases not matched to a gene. The CDR3 loop spans 15 amino acids. In germline, CDR1 is MGHRA, CDR2 YSYEKL. The authors reverse transcribed roughly 0.5 to 1 ug RNA with random hexamers. Amplification of TCR beta CDR3 spanned 54 Vbeta and 13 Jbeta via immunoSEQ multiplex PCR. TCRdb reprocessed the immunoSEQ multiplex PCR reads with MiXCR, giving one entry per CDR3 protein. The data show some 300,000 distinct CDR3 sequences, 70% to 90% seen once. TCR beta was sequenced from blood CD8+ and CD4+ T cells.

Sequenced sample: CD8+ T cells from PBMCs. This sequence was found in a human donor with multiple sclerosis. V is TRBV4-1 and J is TRBJ2-1; 10 nucleotides agree with TRBD1. CDR3 residues: CASSQGGQGRDEQFF. CDR3 DNA sequence: TGCGCCAGCAGCCAAGGGGGACAGGGGAGAGATGAGCAGTTCTTC.